One and the same sample provided the 14 T cell receptor beta chains below, sequenced in a study of spatial heterogeneity in lung cancer. TCRdb reprocessed the 5' RACE reads with MiXCR, giving one entry per CDR3 protein. The sample has about 6,100 distinct CDR3 sequences; 7.8% are singletons. This sample's time point: sample taken at primary tumor resection. The starting material was normal lung tissue next to the tumor, obtained at surgery. These receptors came from a female donor with early-stage non-small cell lung cancer.

The V and J genes are TRBV18 and TRBJ2-7, with TRBD1 matching over 9 bases. The CDR3 spans 14 residues. CDR1 and CDR2 (germline): KGHSH, LQKENI. With V trimmed by 5 bases and J by 3 bases, 5 bases remained unmatched. Here the CDR3 reads CASSSRDRVYEQYF. The CDR3 nucleotides read TGTGCCAGCTCATCCCGGGACAGGGTCTACGAGCAGTACTTC.

By frequency in the sample, this clonotype is medium-sized. The chain is built from TRBV3-2 and TRBJ2-7. TRBV3-2 is listed as a pseudogene. The length of the CDR3 is 14 residues. CDR3 nucleotide sequence: TGTGCCAGCAGCCAAGAGCGTAGCTCCTACGAGCAGTACTTC. Translating gives CASSQERSSYEQYF.

This clonotype is medium-sized by share. V is TRBV29-1 and J is TRBJ1-2; D remains ambiguous. The V gene lost 6 bases and the J gene lost 0 bases, with 5 bases spanning the gap. Germline V gene sequence: CDR1 SQVTM, CDR2 ANQGSEA. The CDR3 length is 11 residues. The CDR3 nucleotides are TGCAGCGTCGGGTCTAACTATGGCTACACCTTC. Its protein product is CSVGSNYGYTF.

This clonotype was counted only a few times. This chain uses TRBV11-2 with TRBJ2-1, with D possibly being TRBD1 (6 bases). Trimming removed 6 bases from V and 0 bases from J, with 15 bases in between. Per germline, CDR1 SGHAT and CDR2 FQNNGV. The CDR3 is 16 residues long. The CDR3 sequence is CASSYLGQSSYNEQFF. CDR3 DNA sequence: TGTGCCAGCAGTTACCTCGGACAGAGCTCCTACAATGAGCAGTTCTTC.

This clonotype is classed as medium-sized. This sequence joins TRBV13 and TRBJ1-2; 10 bases agree with TRBD1. Germline values: CDR1 PRHDT, CDR2 FYEKMQ (reference sequence). The junction had 9 bases not matched to a gene; V was cut back by 8 bases and J by 6 bases. The CDR3 has 14 amino acids. This CDR3 is CASGYGTGEDGYTF. CDR3 sequence (DNA): TGTGCCAGCGGATATGGGACAGGGGAGGATGGCTACACCTTC.

This rearrangement joins TRBV27 to TRBJ2-1; 7 positions match TRBD1. The V segment lost 8 bases and the J segment 2 bases; nucleotides outside the gene matches: 6. Germline V CDR1 and CDR2: MNHEY, SMNVEV (reference sequence). The CDR3 totals 14 residues. CDR3 bases: TGTGCCAGCTCGGGACAGCCAGCCTACAATGAGCAGTTCTTC. It codes for CASSGQPAYNEQFF.

This clonotype qualifies as medium-sized. The rearrangement links TRBV2 to TRBJ1-5; D is undetermined. V shed 3 bases and J shed 4 bases, with 13 bases lying between them. The CDR3 loop spans 15 amino acids. CDR1 and CDR2 (germline): SNHLY, FYNNEI. The CDR3 coding sequence is TGTGCCAGCAGTGAGGGCGCCGTGGGGAATCAGCCCCAGCATTTT. It specifies CASSEGAVGNQPQHF.

The J gene is TRBJ2-7, the V gene TRBV6-5; TRBD1 matches 7 bases. Germline CDR1 is MNHEY and CDR2 is SVGAGI. V shed 5 bases and J 3 bases; nucleotides not matched to a gene: 13. This CDR3 spans 16 amino acids. The CDR3 DNA is TGTGCCAGCAGTCCGGACAGGCGCCCTTCAGTCTACGAGCAGTACTTC. Translation: CASSPDRRPSVYEQYF.

This clonotype appeared many times. The rearrangement links TRBV4-1 to TRBJ2-1; the D call may be TRBD1 or TRBD2 (5 bases each). Trimming cost V 1 base and J 3 bases, with 13 bases left between them. CDR1 and CDR2 from the germline V gene are MGHRA and YSYEKL. There are 16 residues in the CDR3. Here the CDR3 DNA reads TGCGCCAGCAGCCAAGGGGATCGGGGCATCTACAATGAGCAGTTCTTC. It yields the protein CASSQGDRGIYNEQFF.

This clonotype was recorded at least ten times. The V and J genes are TRBV7-9 and TRBJ2-5; 9 bases map to TRBD1. CDR1 is SEHNR and CDR2 is FQNEAQ in the germline V gene (reference sequence). CDR3 length equals 16 residues. The V and J ends lost 1 base and 3 bases, in that order; junction bases with no gene match: 6. The DNA for the CDR3 is TGTGCCAGCAGCTTAGGTTTTGGGACAGGGAAAGAGACCCAGTACTTC. Translation: CASSLGFGTGKETQYF.

This clonotype is medium-sized within its sample. This chain uses TRBV4-3 with TRBJ2-7; TRBD2 aligns across 7 bases. The trim removed 3 bases at V and 2 bases at J, leaving 4 bases unmatched. Looked up from germline, CDR1 is LGHNA and CDR2 is YSLEER. This CDR3 contains 14 residues. CDR3 region: CASSQGDYPYEQYF. CDR3 nucleotide sequence: TGCGCCAGCAGCCAGGGGGACTACCCCTACGAGCAGTACTTC.

This clonotype showed up many times. V and J are TRBV4-2 and TRBJ2-5; 7 bases line up with TRBD1. CDR1 and CDR2 (germline): LGHNA, YNFKEQ. Trimming cost V 0 bases and J 5 bases; bases outside gene matches: 9. This CDR3 has 16 amino acids. This chain's CDR3 is CASSQEETGARETQYF. CDR3 DNA sequence: TGTGCCAGCAGCCAAGAGGAAACAGGGGCCAGGGAGACCCAGTACTTC.

This clonotype rates as medium-sized. The genes are TRBV5-1 and TRBJ1-2; TRBD1 matches at 7 bases. CDR1 SGHRS and CDR2 YFSETQ come from the germline V gene. With V trimmed by 0 bases and J by 3 bases, 2 bases remained unmatched. The CDR3 runs to 14 residues. In DNA form, the CDR3 reads TGCGCCAGCAGCTTGGCAACAGGGGACTATGGCTACACCTTC. Translated: CASSLATGDYGYTF.

At least ten counts were recorded for this clonotype. The chain recombines TRBV20-1 with TRBJ1-5; the D gene is possibly TRBD1 (6 bases). The V end was cut by 1 base, the J end by 3 bases, with 10 bases between. The CDR3 runs to 14 residues. Germline values: CDR1 DFQATT, CDR2 SNEGSKA (reference sequence). The CDR3 protein is CSARVAGANQPQHF. As DNA, the CDR3 is TGCAGTGCTAGAGTTGCAGGGGCCAATCAGCCCCAGCATTTT.